This T cell receptor (beta chain) comes out of a study of blood T cell repertoires in COVID-19. This clone was seen a handful of times. Generated by immunoSEQ multiplex PCR, the TCRdb table keeps only in-frame clones and is missing some. Of fewer than 400,000 clones listed, under 90% are singletons. The CDR3 runs 13 residues. Deletions cut 1 base from V and 4 bases from J, with 7 bases between. CDR1 is SEHNR and CDR2 is FQNEAQ in the germline V gene (reference sequence). This receptor was taken from a man aged 25 to 40 who had recovered from COVID-19. Sequenced: PBMCs or T cells enriched from blood (not recorded which). The gene calls are TRBV7-9 and TRBJ1-2; no clear D. CDR3 in amino acids: CASSLGSGYGYTF. The CDR3 DNA reads TGTGCCAGCAGCTTAGGATCGGGCTATGGCTACACCTTC.